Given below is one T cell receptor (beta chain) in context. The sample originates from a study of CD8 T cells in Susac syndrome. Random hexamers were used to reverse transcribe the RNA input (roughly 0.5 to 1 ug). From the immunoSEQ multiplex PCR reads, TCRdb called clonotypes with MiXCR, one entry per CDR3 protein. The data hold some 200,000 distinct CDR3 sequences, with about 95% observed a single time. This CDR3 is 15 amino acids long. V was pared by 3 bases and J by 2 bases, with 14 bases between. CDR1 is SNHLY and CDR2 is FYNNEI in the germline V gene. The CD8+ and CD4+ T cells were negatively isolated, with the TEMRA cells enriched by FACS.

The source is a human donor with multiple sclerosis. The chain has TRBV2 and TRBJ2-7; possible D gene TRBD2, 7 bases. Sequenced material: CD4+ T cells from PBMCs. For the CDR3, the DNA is TGTGCCAGCAGTGATAGGGGGGGGCTCACCTACGAGCAGTACTTC. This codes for CASSDRGGLTYEQYF.